This entry lists 19 T cell receptor beta chains sequenced from one sample in a study of metastatic and nonmetastatic thyroid tumors. TCRdb re-called clones via MiXCR from the PCR reads. The repertoire holds about 21,000 clones, with 27% as singletons. All patients were treatment-naive before thyroid surgery. Sequencing used blood. Receptors originate from a female donor with papillary thyroid cancer or a benign thyroid nodule (not recorded which). Some clones in this sample may be carry-over from other donors' samples.

The V call is TRBV5-1, the J call TRBJ1-6; maybe TRBD1 (5 bases). Germline CDR1 SGHRS, CDR2 YFSETQ. Between the trimmed V and J ends, which lost 0 bases and 7 bases, there was a span of 11 bases. The CDR3 totals 15 residues. CDR3 sequence (DNA): TGCGCCAGCAGCTTGGCTGGGGCGACCAATTCACCCCTCCACTTT. This codes for CASSLAGATNSPLHF.

On this clone itself: A junction boundary mismatches the germline segment, possibly from a read error. CDR3 in DNA: TGTGCCATCAGTGAGCCAGACGGGGTCGGGCCCCTCCACTTT. Its protein product is CAISEPDGVGPLHF. The gene calls are TRBV6-1 and TRBJ1-6; no definite D call. Per the germline V gene, CDR1 is MNHNS and CDR2 is SASEGT. The CDR3 loop spans 14 amino acids.

A word on this clone: The germline gene is not matched at one end of the junction; a read error may be the cause. The gene calls are TRBV3-1 and TRBJ1-6, with D unresolved. Germline V lookup: CDR1 LGHDT, CDR2 YNNKEL (reference sequence). CDR3 size: 14 residues. CDR3 in amino acids: CASIQGSFNSPLHF. The CDR3 region has the DNA TGTGCCAGCATCCAAGGGTCCTTTAATTCACCCCTCCACTTT.

This clone showed up just a few times. The genes are TRBV6-6 and TRBJ2-7; TRBD2 matches at 8 bases. This CDR3 comprises 15 residues. Per germline, CDR1 MNHNY and CDR2 SVGAGI (reference sequence). V dropped 2 bases and J dropped 5; count of bases not matched to a gene: 8. This chain's CDR3 is CASSYVSGGKNEQYF. The CDR3 region has the DNA TGTGCCAGCAGTTACGTATCGGGAGGGAAAAACGAGCAGTACTTC.

The V gene is TRBV2, the J gene TRBJ1-5; tentative D call: TRBD1 (5 bases). Germline values: CDR1 SNHLY, CDR2 FYNNEI. V lost 9 bases and J lost 2, with 11 bases in between. This CDR3 is 13 amino acids long. DNA for the CDR3: TGTGCCAGTACAGGTTTGGGCAATCAGCCCCAGCATTTT. Its translation: CASTGLGNQPQHF.

This chain connects TRBV30 to TRBJ2-7; D perhaps matches TRBD1 (5 bases). CDR1 GTSNPN and CDR2 SVGIG come from the germline V gene (reference sequence). The CDR3 contains 11 residues. Trimming cost V 6 bases and J 2 bases, with 8 bases left between them. CDR3: CACDRAYEQYF. The CDR3 nucleotides read TGTGCCTGCGACAGAGCCTACGAGCAGTACTTC.

This clone is termed medium-sized. The V gene is TRBV12-3 or TRBV12-4, the J gene TRBJ1-2; D may be TRBD1 (6 bases). Trimming pared 2 bases from V and 6 bases from J, leaving 13 bases between. The CDR3 length is 14 residues. The CDR3 spells CASSLRHREDGYTF. The CDR3 DNA follows: TGTGCCAGCAGTTTAAGACACAGGGAGGATGGCTACACCTTC.

The chain carries TRBV3-1 and TRBJ1-2, with D perhaps TRBD1 (6 bases). Germline V gene sequence: CDR1 LGHDT, CDR2 YNNKEL (reference sequence). CDR3 size: 12 residues. V gave up 3 bases and J gave up 4 bases, with 6 bases separating them. The chain's CDR3 is CASSQGAYGYTF. CDR3 in DNA: TGTGCCAGCAGCCAGGGGGCCTATGGCTACACCTTC. Full variable domain (outside the CDR3, taken from reference TRBV3-1 and TRBJ1-2): DTAVSQTPKYLVTQMGNDKSIKCEQNLGHDTMYWYKQDSKKFLKIMFSYNNKELIINETVPNRFSPKSPDKAHLNLHINSLELGDSAVYFCASSQGAYGYTFGSGTRLTVV.

This clone was observed many times. The chain couples TRBV29-1 to TRBJ2-3; D unresolved. Deletions cut 6 bases from V and 2 bases from J, with 9 bases between. This CDR3 spans 12 amino acids. Germline lookup yields CDR1 SQVTM and CDR2 ANQGSEA. CDR3 sequence (DNA): TGCAGCGTCAACAGCCCCACAGATACGCAGTATTTT. Protein sequence: CSVNSPTDTQYF.

This clone is categorized as medium-sized. The chain employs TRBV6-5 and TRBJ2-7, with 11 nucleotides matching TRBD1. J gave up 3 bases and V 0 bases, and 1 base lay outside the gene matches. Germline V gives CDR1 MNHEY, CDR2 SVGAGI. The CDR3 spans 15 residues. CDR3 nucleotides: TGTGCCAGCAGTTACTCCGGGACAGGGGGCTACGAGCAGTACTTC. This translates into CASSYSGTGGYEQYF.

The chain combines TRBV13 with TRBJ1-2; D is ambiguous. Between the trimmed V and J ends, which lost 1 base and 8 bases, there was a span of 8 bases. This CDR3 spans 12 amino acids. The V gene's germline CDR1 is PRHDT and CDR2 FYEKMQ (reference sequence). The CDR3 loop is CASSLEGWGYTF. CDR3 DNA: TGTGCCAGCAGCTTAGAAGGATGGGGCTACACCTTC.

The J gene is TRBJ2-7, the V gene TRBV15, with no clear D. There are 14 residues in the CDR3. V was cut by 0 bases and J by 5 bases, with 11 bases left in between. The germline CDR1 and CDR2 sequences are LNHNV and YYDKDF (reference sequence). CDR3 protein: CATSRDRRDNEQYF. The CDR3 DNA reads as TGTGCCACCAGCAGAGATCGAAGAGACAACGAGCAGTACTTC.

This clone is judged medium-sized. The chain joins TRBV6-1 to TRBJ2-2, with a possible D match to TRBD1 (6 bases). Trimming shortened V by 5 bases and J by 1 base, and 11 bases separated the two germline ends. The CDR3 covers 15 residues. Germline-derived CDR1 and CDR2 are MNHNS and SASEGT. The CDR3 DNA reads TGTGCCAGCAGTCAGGCCAGGGGGAACACCGGGGAGCTGTTTTTT. It translates to CASSQARGNTGELFF.

Note on this clone: Germline and junction disagree at one end, which may indicate a read error. The chain uses TRBV11-2 and TRBJ2-5, with 10 positions matching TRBD1. Germline CDR1 reads SGHAT; CDR2 reads FQNNGV. The CDR3 runs 15 residues. CDR3 amino acids: CASSSYRTGGETQYF. CDR3 nucleotide sequence: TGTGCCAGTAGCTCTTACCGGACAGGGGGAGAGACCCAGTACTTC.

By frequency in the sample, this clone is medium-sized. CDR3 in DNA: TGTGCCAGCAGTCGGTTGACAGCAGGCGAGCAGTACTTC. Translating gives CASSRLTAGEQYF. This rearrangement joins TRBV12-3 or TRBV12-4 to TRBJ2-7, with D maybe TRBD1 (5 bases). The ends were cut back, 5 bases at V and 6 bases at J, with 14 bases in the middle. The CDR3 consists of 13 residues.

In its sample, this clone ranks as medium-sized. CDR3 bases: TGTGCCACCAGTGATTACAGAGGCTACACCTTC. Translated: CATSDYRGYTF. This chain connects TRBV24-1 to TRBJ1-2; D gene uncertain. The CDR3 runs to 11 residues. V lost 2 bases, J lost 8 bases, and 5 bases lay in between. Per the germline V gene, CDR1 is KGHDR and CDR2 is SFDVKD.

V is TRBV20-1 and J is TRBJ2-2; 9 nucleotides align to TRBD1. In germline, CDR1 is DFQATT, CDR2 SNEGSKA (reference sequence). The CDR3 is made up of 15 amino acids. J gave up 1 base and V 5 bases, and 5 bases lay outside the gene matches. The CDR3 region has the DNA TGCAGTGCTCCCAGACAGGGGGGGAACACCGGGGAGCTGTTTTTT. Protein sequence: CSAPRQGGNTGELFF.

This sequence joins TRBV13 and TRBJ1-2; TRBD1 matches at 7 bases. The CDR3 has 14 amino acids. Losses at the gene ends were 5 bases for V and 2 bases for J; bases not matched to a gene: 5. Germline V gene sequence: CDR1 PRHDT, CDR2 FYEKMQ (reference sequence). The CDR3 protein is CASSEGTVNYGYTF. The CDR3 nucleotides are TGTGCCAGCAGCGAAGGGACAGTCAACTATGGCTACACCTTC.

With respect to this clone: At one end, the junction sequence differs from germline, possibly due to a read error. The chain is built from TRBV19 and TRBJ2-6; possibly TRBD1 for D (7 bases). CDR3 size: 15 residues. Germline V gene data show CDR1 as LNHDA and CDR2 as SQIVND (reference sequence). CDR3 loop: CASSIRGAGANALTF. The CDR3 nucleotides are TGTGCCAGTAGTATCAGGGGGGCTGGGGCCAACGCCCTGACCTTC.